Below, 30 T cell receptor beta chains from the same sample are listed, as sequenced in a study of regulatory T cells in long-lasting Graves disease. Time point specified: newly diagnosed GD, antithyroid drugs for less than 3 months. The TCR library was made from RNA that had been extracted from PBMCs in TRIzol. Libraries of TCR beta came from iRepertoire HTBI primers plus Arm-PCR of CDR3 regions. Via MiXCR, TCRdb re-called the multiplex PCR reads, giving one row per CDR3 protein. This table has hundreds of thousands of distinct CDR3 sequences, roughly 16% appearing once. These sequences were also reported in another study, on T cells in Graves' hyperthyroidism and ophthalmopathy.

This sample comprised peripheral blood mononuclear cells (PBMCs), obtained at new diagnosis, from a patient treated with antithyroid drugs. All receptors derive from a young woman with Graves disease.

J is TRBJ2-3 and V is TRBV20-1; no reliable D call. CDR3 length: 12 amino acids. V shed 3 bases and J shed 6 bases, with 10 bases lying between them. Germline-derived CDR1 and CDR2 are DFQATT and SNEGSKA (reference sequence). The DNA of the CDR3 is TGCAGTGCTAGCGGGTTCGGCGATACGCAGTATTTT. It translates to CSASGFGDTQYF.

A word on this clonotype: Germline and junction disagree at one end, which may indicate a read error. This sequence joins TRBV6-2 or TRBV6-3 and TRBJ1-3; 8 bases map to TRBD1. There are 15 residues in the CDR3. In germline, CDR1 is MNHEY, CDR2 SVGEGT. The CDR3 region is CASSRQGADGDTIYF. Written as DNA, the CDR3 is TGTGCCAGCAGTCGTCAGGGGGCTGATGGAGACACCATATATTTT.

The table lists this clonotype with many counts. The rearrangement links TRBV2 to TRBJ1-5; D call uncertain. This CDR3 spans 13 amino acids. Germline CDR1 SNHLY, CDR2 FYNNEI. The ends were cut back, 6 bases at V and 2 bases at J, with 8 bases in the middle. In DNA, the CDR3 is TGTGCCAGCAGAACCTCTGGCAATCAGCCCCAGCATTTT. It codes for CASRTSGNQPQHF.

This clonotype was observed at least ten times. The chain recombines TRBV28 with TRBJ1-2; a weak D match, TRBD1 (5 bases). The V gene's germline CDR1 is MDHEN and CDR2 SYDVKM. V was clipped by 2 bases and J by 8 bases, with 18 bases between them. This CDR3 comprises 15 residues. The CDR3: CASSLNTPGLGGYTF. Here the CDR3 DNA reads TGTGCCAGCAGTTTAAATACACCGGGACTTGGGGGCTACACCTTC.

A word on this clonotype: The junction differs from germline at one of its ends, possibly a read error. This rearrangement joins TRBV18 to TRBJ2-3; TRBD2 matches 11 bases. The CDR3 consists of 16 residues. Germline CDR1 KGHSH, CDR2 LQKENI. The CDR3 sequence: CASSPPTSGITDTRYF. CDR3 DNA sequence: TGTGCCAGCTCACCACCGACTAGCGGGATCACAGATACGCGGTATTTT.

Ten or more counts support this clonotype. V is TRBV15 and J is TRBJ1-1, with D hard to call. Germline V lookup: CDR1 LNHNV, CDR2 YYDKDF (reference sequence). With 0 bases removed from V and 8 bases from J, the gap between germline ends came to 13 bases. The CDR3 extends over 14 amino acids. In DNA form, the CDR3 reads TGTGCCACCAGCAGAGATGTTACCCTCTCAGAAGCTTTCTTT. It codes for CATSRDVTLSEAFF.

The sample holds many counts of this clonotype. The chain joins TRBV20-1 to TRBJ2-7; 8 bases match TRBD1. Germline CDR1 and CDR2: DFQATT and SNEGSKA (reference sequence). The CDR3 is 13 residues long. After removal of 6 bases from V and 4 bases from J, the junction contained 8 bases not matched to a gene. The CDR3 is CSAPDQGAYEQYF. In nucleotides, the CDR3 is TGCAGTGCCCCCGACCAGGGGGCGTACGAGCAGTACTTC.

The chain links TRBV7-9 to TRBJ2-5, with 8 bases identical to TRBD2. The CDR3 consists of 16 residues. CDR1 is SEHNR and CDR2 is FQNEAQ in the germline V gene (reference sequence). V lost 5 bases, J lost 2 bases, and 10 bases stayed unmatched. As DNA, the CDR3 is TGTGCCAGCAGCCCCCCTTCCCCTAGCGGGCAAGAGACCCAGTACTTC. Amino acids: CASSPPSPSGQETQYF.

The chain employs TRBV5-6 and TRBJ2-7, with 9 bases aligning to TRBD1. The length of the CDR3 is 14 residues. Germline-derived CDR1 and CDR2 are SGHDT and YYEEEE. With V trimmed by 0 bases and J by 6 bases, 4 bases remained unmatched. In DNA form, the CDR3 reads TGTGCCAGCAGCTTGGGGGACAGGGAGGGCGAGCAGTACTTC. This codes for CASSLGDREGEQYF.

This chain joins TRBV10-1 and TRBJ2-2; 9 bases fit TRBD1. Germline CDR1 and CDR2: WNHNN and SYGVQD (reference sequence). The CDR3 is 14 amino acids. Trimming cost V 4 bases and J 7 bases; bases outside gene matches: 4. CDR3 DNA: TGCGCCAGCAGTGGTGACAGGGGGATCGGGGAGCTGTTTTTT. This encodes CASSGDRGIGELFF.

The sample holds many counts of this clonotype. This chain joins TRBV5-1 and TRBJ1-2; the D is unclear. V dropped 0 bases and J dropped 6 bases, with 9 bases sitting between them. The CDR3 length is 13 residues. Germline V gene data show CDR1 as SGHRS and CDR2 as YFSETQ. The chain's CDR3 is CASSLALGDGYTF. In DNA, the CDR3 is TGCGCCAGCAGCTTGGCCTTAGGCGATGGCTACACCTTC.

The table lists this clonotype with many counts. The V gene is TRBV2, the J gene TRBJ2-1; the match to TRBD2 covers 9 bases. The germline CDR1 and CDR2 sequences are SNHLY and FYNNEI. The CDR3 has 14 amino acids. The V segment lost 7 bases and the J segment 2 bases; nucleotides outside the gene matches: 3. The CDR3 coding sequence is TGTGCCAGCACAAGACTAGCGGCCTACAATGAGCAGTTCTTC. The encoded protein is CASTRLAAYNEQFF.

The J gene is TRBJ1-2, the V gene TRBV9; D gene uncertain. The CDR3 is made up of 15 amino acids. Germline CDR1 and CDR2: SGDLS and YYNGEE. Trimming removed 0 bases from V and 6 bases from J, with 15 bases in between. The DNA of the CDR3 is TGTGCCAGCAGCGTAGGTCGGGTCCTCAGAGATGGCTACACCTTC. It encodes CASSVGRVLRDGYTF. Looking up the rest from reference TRBV9 and TRBJ1-2 gives the full variable domain: DSGVTQTPKHLITATGQRVTLRCSPRSGDLSVYWYQQSLDQGLQFLIQYYNGEERAKGNILERFSAQQFPDLHSELNLSSLELGDSALYFCASSVGRVLRDGYTFGSGTRLTVV.

Of note for this clonotype: Given a much more abundant clone one base away, this may be a read error. The chain recombines TRBV7-9 with TRBJ2-7; D not resolved. Looked up from germline, CDR1 is SEHNR and CDR2 is FQNEAQ (reference sequence). The CDR3 has 14 amino acids. CDR3 region: CASSTSLNLGERYF. The CDR3 DNA follows: TGTGCCAGCAGCACCAGTCTGAATTTGGGCGAGCGGTACTTC.

This clonotype was counted only a few times. The chain employs TRBV18 and TRBJ1-4; 8 nucleotides agree with TRBD1. This CDR3 comprises 15 residues. The V gene's germline CDR1 is KGHSH and CDR2 LQKENI. J was trimmed by 7 bases and V by 4 bases; bases with no gene match: 8. The CDR3 protein is CASSLKDRAGEKLFF. The CDR3 coding sequence is TGTGCCAGCTCACTAAAGGACAGGGCAGGTGAAAAACTGTTTTTT.

J is TRBJ1-6 and V is TRBV12-3 or TRBV12-4, with no clear D. The V gene lost 10 bases and the J gene lost 1 base, with 8 bases spanning the gap. This CDR3 is built from 13 residues. The chain's CDR3 is CATGVSYNSPLHF. The CDR3, as DNA: TGTGCCACCGGAGTTTCCTATAATTCACCCCTCCACTTT.

This clonotype showed up just a few times. The J gene is TRBJ2-1, the V gene TRBV24-1; a weak D match, TRBD2 (6 bases). CDR1 and CDR2 from the germline V gene are KGHDR and SFDVKD. V was trimmed by 1 base and J by 6 bases, leaving 18 bases between them. The CDR3 has 17 amino acids. The chain's CDR3 is CATSDLDGSIRGNEQFF. The CDR3 DNA reads as TGTGCCACCAGTGATTTAGACGGGAGTATACGGGGCAATGAGCAGTTCTTC.

This clonotype was detected only a few times. The chain uses TRBV18 and TRBJ2-5, with D possibly matching TRBD2 (5 bases). The CDR3 has 13 residues. CDR1 is KGHSH, CDR2 LQKENI, per germline. The ends were cut back, 10 bases at V and 4 bases at J, with 16 bases in the middle. Here the CDR3 DNA reads TGTGCCAATTCGCGGCACGGAGGAGAGACCCAGTACTTC. This sequence encodes CANSRHGGETQYF. The variable domain in full, with the rest retrieved from reference TRBV18 and TRBJ2-5, is NAGVMQNPRHLVRRRGQEARLRCSPMKGHSHVYWYRQLPEEGLKFMVYLQKENIIDESGMPKERFSAEFPKEGPSILRIQQVVRGDSAAYFCANSRHGGETQYFGPGTRLLVL.

This clonotype was picked up many times. The chain couples TRBV5-1 to TRBJ2-7, with TRBD1 identical over 7 bases. This CDR3 has 14 residues. V shed 2 bases and J 2 bases; nucleotides not matched to a gene: 4. Germline CDR1 is SGHRS and CDR2 is YFSETQ. CDR3: CASSLRQGPYEQYF. Written as DNA, the CDR3 is TGCGCCAGCAGCTTACGACAGGGTCCCTACGAGCAGTACTTC.

This clonotype was seen a few times. The chain links TRBV18 to TRBJ2-7; weak D call: TRBD2 (6 bases). The CDR3 has 15 amino acids. V was pared by 3 bases and J by 2 bases, with 14 bases between. In germline, CDR1 is KGHSH, CDR2 LQKENI. CDR3 amino acids: CASSPSGLGTYEQYF. The CDR3 DNA is TGTGCCAGCTCACCGAGCGGGCTAGGGACCTACGAGCAGTACTTC.

This clonotype was recorded many times. This rearrangement joins TRBV28 to TRBJ1-5; D is ambiguous. V lost 4 bases and J 3 bases, leaving 10 bases between the germline ends. This CDR3 has 14 amino acids. The germline CDR1 and CDR2 sequences are MDHEN and SYDVKM. CDR3 sequence: CASSSRHYNQPQHF. The CDR3 DNA reads TGTGCCAGCAGTTCCAGACATTACAATCAGCCCCAGCATTTT.

This clonotype appeared many times. This chain links TRBV6-1 with TRBJ2-7, with D uncertain. Germline V gives CDR1 MNHNS, CDR2 SASEGT. V lost 3 bases and J lost 2, with 11 bases in between. The CDR3 contains 14 residues. Here the CDR3 DNA reads TGTGCCAGCAGTGACCGTTGGAGCGCCTACGAGCAGTACTTC. Protein product: CASSDRWSAYEQYF.

The gene calls are TRBV6-2 or TRBV6-3 and TRBJ2-7; the match to TRBD1 covers 11 bases. Germline V CDR1 and CDR2: MNHEY, SVGEGT. The V gene end was trimmed by 7 bases and the J gene end by 0 bases; junction bases not matched to a gene: 14. The length of the CDR3 is 18 residues. The CDR3 nucleotides are TGTGCCAGCACCTTCATTGGGACAGGGGGATCCGGCTCCTACGAGCAGTACTTC. Translation: CASTFIGTGGSGSYEQYF.

A word on this clonotype: One base away lies a much larger clone, so this may be a sequencing read error. The chain is built from TRBV11-2 and TRBJ1-5; D not resolved. The CDR3 length is 13 residues. V was shortened by 7 bases and J by 3 bases, with 10 bases between the two germline ends. Germline lookup yields CDR1 SGHAT and CDR2 FQNNGV. The CDR3 sequence: CASNDGPNQPQHF. For the CDR3, the DNA is TGTGCCAGCAACGACGGCCCCAATCAGCCCCAGCATTTT.

At least ten counts were recorded for this clonotype. The V and J genes are TRBV3-1 and TRBJ1-4; D is perhaps TRBD1 (5 bases). The CDR3 has 13 residues. Germline V gene data show CDR1 as LGHDT and CDR2 as YNNKEL (reference sequence). Trimming removed 6 bases from V and 0 bases from J, with 5 bases in between. CDR3 region: CASRQATNEKLFF. CDR3 coding DNA: TGTGCCAGCAGACAGGCAACTAATGAAAAACTGTTTTTT.

This clonotype was seen many times. V and J are TRBV19 and TRBJ1-1; the match to TRBD1 covers 8 bases. CDR3 size: 14 residues. The V gene end was trimmed by 7 bases and the J gene end by 5 bases; junction bases not matched to a gene: 9. Germline V CDR1 and CDR2: LNHDA, SQIVND (reference sequence). The CDR3 coding sequence is TGTGCCAGTACCCCGGACAGGGTGACAACTGAAGCTTTCTTT. Translating gives CASTPDRVTTEAFF. Based on the CDR3 plus reference TRBV19 and TRBJ1-1, the full variable domain is DGGITQSPKYLFRKEGQNVTLSCEQNLNHDAMYWYRQDPGQGLRLIYYSQIVNDFQKGDIAEGYSVSREKKESFPLTVTSAQKNPTAFYLCASTPDRVTTEAFFGQGTRLTVV.

This clonotype has at least ten counts. The V call is TRBV20-1, the J call TRBJ2-1; the D gene is possibly TRBD2 (6 bases). The CDR3 loop spans 15 amino acids. Germline lookup yields CDR1 DFQATT and CDR2 SNEGSKA (reference sequence). V gave up 1 base and J gave up 8 bases, with 18 bases separating them. The chain's CDR3 is CSARVGRLVFDEQFF. Written as DNA, the CDR3 is TGCAGTGCTAGAGTAGGGAGACTAGTCTTCGATGAGCAGTTCTTC.

This clonotype has a count of ten or more. V usage is TRBV5-1 and J usage is TRBJ2-2; the D gene is possibly TRBD1 (5 bases). Germline-derived CDR1 and CDR2 are SGHRS and YFSETQ. The CDR3 contains 15 residues. V gave up 4 bases and J gave up 7 bases, with 17 bases separating them. The CDR3 DNA is TGCGCCAGCAGCCGGCTGGCGGAAAGGGGCGGGGAGCTGTTTTTT. Amino acids: CASSRLAERGGELFF.

The chain employs TRBV9 and TRBJ2-5, with a weak D call TRBD1 (6 bases). The ends were cut back, 4 bases at V and 3 bases at J, with 19 bases in the middle. The germline CDR1 and CDR2 sequences are SGDLS and YYNGEE. This CDR3 region has 16 residues. CDR3 amino acids: CASSPGATKWEETQYF. DNA of the CDR3: TGTGCCAGCAGCCCAGGGGCGACCAAATGGGAAGAGACCCAGTACTTC.

This clonotype was seen a handful of times. The chain uses TRBV19 and TRBJ2-2, with TRBD1 as a possible D gene (5 bases). CDR3 length: 14 amino acids. Trimming pared 2 bases from V and 2 bases from J, leaving 6 bases between. Germline assignment: CDR1 LNHDA and CDR2 SQIVND (reference sequence). The CDR3 nucleotides read TGTGCCAGTAGTATAAGGGGAAACACCGGGGAGCTGTTTTTT. Translated: CASSIRGNTGELFF.